Listed here are 31 T cell receptor beta chains from one sample, sequenced in a study of T cell responses to AZD1222 COVID-19 vaccine. The protocol was immunoSEQ multiplex PCR, while the TCRdb copy is restricted to in-frame clones and leaves out a portion. This sample has around 85,000 clones, with roughly nine tenths found just once. The specimen comprised peripheral blood, sampled 28 days after the second AZD1222 dose. The receptor source for this set is an adult who received the AZD1222 COVID-19 vaccine.

This clone was seen a single time. The chain carries TRBV3-1 (or the pseudogene TRBV3-2) and TRBJ1-2; D remains unclear. Germline CDR1 reads LGHDT; CDR2 reads YNNKEL (reference sequence). This CDR3 spans 13 amino acids. V dropped 0 bases and J dropped 2 bases, with 4 bases sitting between them. The CDR3 coding sequence is TGTGCCAGCAGCCAAGACCCAAACTATGGCTACACCTTC. Protein sequence: CASSQDPNYGYTF.

The sample holds a few counts of this clone. This chain uses TRBV29-1 with TRBJ2-7; 11 nucleotides align to TRBD2. The J segment lost 4 bases and the V segment lost 5 bases, leaving 10 bases of the junction unmatched. CDR1 is SQVTM, CDR2 ANQGSEA, per germline. CDR3 length equals 15 residues. The CDR3 DNA is TGCAGCGTTCTCCGACTAGCGGGGAGTAGGTACGAGCAGTACTTC. Protein sequence: CSVLRLAGSRYEQYF.

The chain recombines TRBV3-1 (or the pseudogene TRBV3-2) with TRBJ1-6, with D perhaps TRBD1 (6 bases). The CDR3 contains 15 residues. Germline loops: CDR1 LGHDT, CDR2 YNNKEL (reference sequence). V gave up 4 bases and J gave up 9 bases, with 16 bases separating them. CDR3 coding DNA: TGTGCCAGCAGCCCTTGGACAGCTACAAGTTCACCCCTCCACTTT. This sequence encodes CASSPWTATSSPLHF.

The V and J genes are TRBV6-4 and TRBJ1-2, with D perhaps matching TRBD1 (6 bases). This CDR3 comprises 18 residues. Germline V lookup: CDR1 MRHNA, CDR2 SNTAGT. The ends were cut back, 6 bases at V and 5 bases at J, with 28 bases in the middle. CDR3 residues: CASRPKGFQGKELYGYTF. CDR3 DNA: TGTGCCAGCAGACCGAAAGGGTTTCAGGGGAAAGAGCTTTATGGCTACACCTTC.

The chain carries TRBV19 and TRBJ2-5, with 9 positions matching TRBD1. The CDR3 has 14 residues. Germline-derived CDR1 and CDR2 are LNHDA and SQIVND (reference sequence). V lost 6 bases, J lost 1 base, and 3 bases stayed unmatched. Written as DNA, the CDR3 is TGTGCCAGTAGCACGGACAGGGGCCAAGAGACCCAGTACTTC. Translation gives CASSTDRGQETQYF.

V and J are TRBV7-8 and TRBJ2-7, with D unresolved. This CDR3 contains 14 residues. Trimming removed 5 bases from V and 3 bases from J, with 14 bases in between. Germline CDR1 and CDR2: SGHVS and FQNEAQ. This CDR3 reads CASSPGQVDYEQYF. The CDR3, as DNA: TGTGCCAGCAGCCCCGGGCAGGTCGACTACGAGCAGTACTTC.

The rearrangement links TRBV19 to TRBJ1-1; no clear D gene. Trimming shortened V by 3 bases and J by 6 bases, and 17 bases separated the two germline ends. Germline-derived CDR1 and CDR2 are LNHDA and SQIVND (reference sequence). This CDR3 contains 15 residues. The CDR3 is CASSISSTRTAEAFF. Written as DNA, the CDR3 is TGTGCCAGTAGTATTTCAAGCACACGAACCGCTGAAGCTTTCTTT.

The gene calls are TRBV19 and TRBJ2-5; 9 nucleotides agree with TRBD1. V was pared by 4 bases and J by 5 bases, with 5 bases of the junction left unmatched. Germline lookup yields CDR1 LNHDA and CDR2 SQIVND (reference sequence). The CDR3 sequence is 14 residues long. CDR3 residues: CASSTGQGGETQYF. Written as DNA, the CDR3 is TGTGCCAGTAGTACGGGACAGGGCGGGGAGACCCAGTACTTC.

This chain links TRBV14 with TRBJ2-7; TRBD1 might be the D (5 bases). The germline V gene has CDR1 SGHDN and CDR2 FVKESK. V lost 1 base and J lost 6, with 7 bases in between. The length of the CDR3 is 12 residues. The CDR3 coding sequence is TGTGCCAGCAGCCAAGGGGGCGCCGAGCAGTACTTC. Protein sequence: CASSQGGAEQYF.

The chain recombines TRBV28 with TRBJ1-6; D possibly corresponds to TRBD1 (5 bases). Germline V gives CDR1 MDHEN, CDR2 SYDVKM. Trimming took 7 bases from V and 14 from J, leaving 18 bases between them. The CDR3 is 13 residues long. The CDR3 DNA reads as TGTGCCAGCAACCCCCCCGGGGGGGTGGCCCTCCACTTT. Amino acid sequence: CASNPPGGVALHF.

This chain joins TRBV4-2 and TRBJ1-2; D remains ambiguous. The germline V gene encodes CDR1 LGHNA and CDR2 YNFKEQ. The CDR3 has 14 residues. The V end was cut by 2 bases, the J end by 8 bases, with 15 bases between. This CDR3 is CASSQRGALRGYTF. The CDR3 DNA sequence: TGTGCCAGCAGCCAAAGAGGAGCCCTTCGAGGCTACACCTTC.

This chain links TRBV30 with TRBJ1-2, with a weak D call TRBD1 (5 bases). Per the germline V gene, CDR1 is GTSNPN and CDR2 is SVGIG (reference sequence). V was pared by 4 bases and J by 6 bases, with 15 bases between. This CDR3 contains 13 residues. The chain's CDR3 is CAWNPTGINGYTF. Here the CDR3 DNA reads TGTGCCTGGAATCCAACAGGCATAAATGGCTACACCTTC.

This rearrangement joins TRBV5-1 to TRBJ1-4; D may be TRBD1 (5 bases). The germline gives CDR1 SGHRS, CDR2 YFSETQ. V lost 1 base and J 4 bases, leaving 11 bases between the germline ends. The CDR3 has 15 amino acids. CDR3 nucleotide sequence: TGCGCCAGCAGCTTGAGCGGGCAGGGTAATGAAAAACTGTTTTTT. It encodes CASSLSGQGNEKLFF.

This clone has a single count. The V and J genes are TRBV3-1 (or the pseudogene TRBV3-2) and TRBJ2-7; 10 nucleotides line up with TRBD1. V dropped 4 bases and J dropped 3; count of bases not matched to a gene: 6. This CDR3 is built from 15 residues. In germline, CDR1 is LGHDT, CDR2 YNNKEL (reference sequence). The CDR3 bases are TGTGCCAGCAGCCCGACCGGGACAGGGGTCTACGAGCAGTACTTC. This gives the protein CASSPTGTGVYEQYF.

This clone is a singleton in its sample. V and J are TRBV12-3 or TRBV12-4 and TRBJ1-2; D is uncertain. Trimming stripped 6 bases from V and 2 bases from J, with 10 bases between. The CDR3 sequence is 13 residues long. In DNA, the CDR3 is TGTGCCAGCAGCTCAGGATCCAACTATGGCTACACCTTC. Protein: CASSSGSNYGYTF.

The gene calls are TRBV2 and TRBJ2-6; perhaps TRBD2 as D (5 bases). The CDR3 extends over 16 amino acids. Deletions cut 4 bases from V and 0 bases from J, with 10 bases between. CDR1 and CDR2 (germline): SNHLY, FYNNEI. CDR3 bases: TGTGCCAGCAGTGGGTTCGGGAACTCTGGGGCCAACGTCCTGACTTTC. Its protein is CASSGFGNSGANVLTF.

The chain combines TRBV9 with TRBJ2-6; D call uncertain. Deletions cut 4 bases from V and 0 bases from J, with 11 bases between. CDR1 SGDLS and CDR2 YYNGEE come from the germline V gene. The CDR3 has 16 residues. CDR3 amino acids: CASSSAVSSGANVLTF. The DNA of the CDR3 is TGTGCCAGCAGCTCGGCGGTTAGCTCTGGGGCCAACGTCCTGACTTTC.

The chain is built from TRBV29-1 and TRBJ2-2, with D possibly matching TRBD2 (7 bases). This CDR3 has 15 residues. CDR1 and CDR2 from the germline V gene are SQVTM and ANQGSEA. V was shortened by 5 bases and J by 7 bases, with 20 bases between the two germline ends. The CDR3 DNA is TGCAGCGTTTTGTACTGGGGGGGCGCGCACGGGGAGCTGTTTTTT. Its translation: CSVLYWGGAHGELFF.

The chain couples TRBV3-1 (or the pseudogene TRBV3-2) to TRBJ1-2, with D hard to call. The CDR3 length is 13 residues. Per germline, CDR1 LGHDT and CDR2 YNNKEL (reference sequence). The V and J ends lost 2 bases and 4 bases respectively, with 8 bases between them. In nucleotides, the CDR3 is TGTGCCAGCAGCCAACTAGAAGGCTATGGCTACACCTTC. The encoded protein is CASSQLEGYGYTF.

V is TRBV13 and J is TRBJ2-5, with a tentative D call TRBD1 (6 bases). Trimming removed 0 bases from V and 7 bases from J, with 15 bases in between. This CDR3 spans 15 amino acids. Germline V CDR1 and CDR2: PRHDT, FYEKMQ (reference sequence). This chain's CDR3 is CASSLGWGQGGTQYF. In nucleotides, the CDR3 is TGTGCCAGCAGCTTAGGCTGGGGGCAGGGCGGGACCCAGTACTTC.

The chain couples TRBV29-1 to TRBJ1-1, with D unresolved. This CDR3 has 13 residues. V lost 7 bases, J lost 0 bases, and 12 bases lay in between. Germline V gene lookup returns CDR1 SQVTM and CDR2 ANQGSEA. This chain's CDR3 is CSARPAVNTEAFF. CDR3 sequence (DNA): TGCAGCGCCCGCCCCGCAGTGAACACTGAAGCTTTCTTT.

The rearrangement joins TRBV20-1 to TRBJ1-6, with 10 positions matching TRBD1. CDR3 length: 16 amino acids. Germline loops: CDR1 DFQATT, CDR2 SNEGSKA (reference sequence). The ends lost 4 bases at V and 2 bases at J; junction bases unmatched: 5. The CDR3 loop is CSAIDRGPPYNSPLHF. The DNA of the CDR3 is TGCAGTGCTATTGACAGGGGGCCTCCCTATAATTCACCCCTCCACTTT.

The CDR3 bases are TGTGCCAGCAGCCAGGGGCCTGGCTATGGCTACACCTTC. Its protein product is CASSQGPGYGYTF. The rearrangement uses TRBV3-1 (or the pseudogene TRBV3-2) and TRBJ1-2, with a tentative D call TRBD1 (5 bases). Germline lookup yields CDR1 LGHDT and CDR2 YNNKEL (reference sequence). V was clipped by 3 bases and J by 4 bases, with 9 bases between them. There are 13 residues in the CDR3.

The CDR3 coding sequence is TGTGCCTGGAGAGCGACAGGGGGCAACGGCTACACCTTC. Translating gives CAWRATGGNGYTF. This rearrangement joins TRBV30 to TRBJ1-2; 10 bases line up with TRBD1. V lost 3 bases to trimming and J lost 8 bases; unmatched junction nucleotides: 6. Germline V gives CDR1 GTSNPN, CDR2 SVGIG (reference sequence). This CDR3 contains 13 residues.

The chain carries TRBV6-2 or TRBV6-3 and TRBJ1-6; D is ambiguous. The CDR3 totals 14 residues. V lost 2 bases to trimming and J lost 14 bases, with 16 bases between them. Per germline, CDR1 MNHEY and CDR2 SVGEGT. Here the CDR3 DNA reads TGTGCCAGCAGTTACCAGGCCCGTACGACATCCCTCCACTTT. Its protein product is CASSYQARTTSLHF.

The gene calls are TRBV9 and TRBJ1-1; the match to TRBD1 covers 7 bases. The junction had 3 bases not matched to a gene; V was cut back by 0 bases and J by 1 base. Germline values: CDR1 SGDLS, CDR2 YYNGEE. The CDR3 contains 15 residues. Written as DNA, the CDR3 is TGTGCCAGCAGCGTAGGGACAGGTGAGAACACTGAAGCTTTCTTT. The encoded protein is CASSVGTGENTEAFF.

The chain recombines TRBV9 with TRBJ2-7; the D is unclear. Trimming shortened V by 0 bases and J by 5 bases, and 6 bases separated the two germline ends. The CDR3 loop spans 12 amino acids. CDR1 and CDR2 (germline): SGDLS, YYNGEE. The CDR3 spells CASSVGSNEQYF. CDR3 DNA sequence: TGTGCCAGCAGCGTAGGCAGCAACGAGCAGTACTTC.

V is TRBV19 and J is TRBJ1-1; D remains unclear. Germline CDR1 and CDR2: LNHDA and SQIVND (reference sequence). Between the trimmed V and J ends, which lost 4 bases and 11 bases, there was a span of 8 bases. The CDR3 has 10 amino acids. CDR3 sequence: CASSNGVAFF. The CDR3 nucleotides read TGTGCCAGTAGTAACGGGGTTGCTTTCTTT.

On this clone: Germline and junction disagree at one end, which may indicate a read error. J is TRBJ1-1 and V is TRBV7-9; no firm D call. The germline V gene has CDR1 SEHNR and CDR2 FQNEAQ (reference sequence). The CDR3 runs to 14 residues. CDR3 in DNA: TGTGCCAGCAGCTACGGAGCGGGGATCATCGAGGTCGCCTTT. It translates to CASSYGAGIIEVAF.

This rearrangement joins TRBV6-5 to TRBJ1-3, with D hard to call. Germline V gene data show CDR1 as MNHEY and CDR2 as SVGAGI. CDR3 length: 13 amino acids. The V end was cut by 6 bases, the J end by 0 bases, with 6 bases between. The CDR3 DNA sequence: TGTGCCAGCAGGACCTCCTCTGGAAACACCATATATTTT. Translated: CASRTSSGNTIYF.

DNA for the CDR3: TGTGCCAGCCGACCGGGACAGGGGACGGACTATGGCTACACCTTC. It codes for CASRPGQGTDYGYTF. This sequence joins TRBV2 and TRBJ1-2; 10 nucleotides align to TRBD1. In germline, CDR1 is SNHLY, CDR2 FYNNEI. V lost 8 bases, J lost 3 bases, and 9 bases stayed unmatched. The CDR3 length is 15 residues. Complete variable domain (other parts from reference TRBV2 and TRBJ1-2): EPEVTQTPSHQVTQMGQEVILRCVPISNHLYFYWYRQILGQKVEFLVSFYNNEISEKSEIFDDQFSVERPDGSNFTLKIRSTKLEDSAMYFCASRPGQGTDYGYTFGSGTRLTVV.